A single sample gave rise to the 6 T cell receptor beta chains below, sequenced in a study of blood T cell repertoires in COVID-19 (dated by TCRdb to about 2020). Library preparation was by the immunoSEQ multiplex PCR assay. The clones in this table, taken by TCRdb from immuneACCESS, are in-frame only. Not every clone is retained; where verified, under half of the shortfall comes from an unresolved V gene, and the cause of the rest is unknown. The sample yields around 120,000 clones; roughly nine tenths were counted once. 7.9% of the sample belongs to the ten largest clones. The sequenced material came from peripheral blood. The origin of the receptors is an older man who had recovered from COVID-19.

The chain employs TRBV2 and TRBJ1-1; 8 positions agree with TRBD1. Germline CDR1 reads SNHLY; CDR2 reads FYNNEI. This CDR3 comprises 14 residues. The junction had 13 bases not matched to a gene; V was cut back by 8 bases and J by 8 bases. Here the CDR3 reads CASSTLSGGQEAFF. The CDR3 DNA follows: TGTGCCAGCTCAACTCTATCAGGGGGCCAGGAAGCTTTCTTT.

The rearrangement links TRBV18 to TRBJ1-4; the D gene is possibly TRBD1 (6 bases). The V end was cut by 3 bases, the J end by 7 bases, with 9 bases between. CDR1 is KGHSH, CDR2 LQKENI, per germline. The CDR3 runs to 13 residues. The CDR3 nucleotides read TGTGCCAGCTCACCCTTGACAGGTGAAAAACTGTTTTTT. Its protein product is CASSPLTGEKLFF.

The J gene is TRBJ1-2, the V gene TRBV28; D remains ambiguous. The CDR3 has 15 amino acids. Trimming cost V 3 bases and J 7 bases, with 18 bases left between them. Germline values: CDR1 MDHEN, CDR2 SYDVKM. The CDR3 is CASSFTLGPPGGYTF. CDR3 in DNA: TGTGCCAGCAGTTTTACCCTGGGTCCTCCGGGTGGCTACACCTTC.

V gene TRBV28 combines with J gene TRBJ2-5; TRBD1 matches 7 bases. The CDR3 loop spans 15 amino acids. Germline loops: CDR1 MDHEN, CDR2 SYDVKM. J gave up 2 bases and V 4 bases, and 7 bases lay outside the gene matches. The CDR3 bases are TGTGCCAGCAGTTCGTGGGACAGAGAACAAGAGACCCAGTACTTC. The encoded protein is CASSSWDREQETQYF.

The V and J genes are TRBV18 and TRBJ2-3; 7 bases align to TRBD1. V shed 4 bases, J shed 3 bases, and the junction held 4 bases outside the gene matches. This CDR3 spans 14 amino acids. CDR1 is KGHSH, CDR2 LQKENI, per germline. DNA of the CDR3: TGTGCCAGCTCACGGGACAGCGCAACAGATACGCAGTATTTT. Translated: CASSRDSATDTQYF.

This rearrangement joins TRBV21-1 to TRBJ2-5; TRBD2 was called by the table and not checked on the DNA. TRBV21-1 is labeled a pseudogene. The CDR3 consists of 15 residues. The chain's CDR3 is CASMVLAALRETQYF. In DNA form, the CDR3 reads TGTGCCAGCATGGTGCTAGCGGCCCTCCGGGAGACCCAGTACTTC.